Following are 10 T cell receptor beta chains from one sample sequenced in a study of Tregs in tolerant kidney transplant recipients. Sequenced by immunoSEQ multiplex PCR; TCRdb stores in-frame clones only, minus some. The repertoire holds fewer than 80,000 clones, with approximately 98% as singletons. Sample: CD4+ T cells from blood, taken before the transplant. These TCRs come from a human donor who received a combined kidney and bone marrow transplant.

This rearrangement joins TRBV28 to TRBJ2-2; TRBD2 matches 8 bases. The CDR3 extends over 15 amino acids. In germline, CDR1 is MDHEN, CDR2 SYDVKM. V shed 7 bases and J 6 bases; nucleotides not matched to a gene: 10. This CDR3 is CASKDRGGEPGELFF. The CDR3 nucleotides read TGTGCCAGCAAGGACCGGGGGGGCGAACCCGGGGAGCTGTTTTTT.

This sequence joins TRBV6-5 and TRBJ2-1, with unresolved D. The CDR3 extends over 12 amino acids. Germline V CDR1 and CDR2: MNHEY, SVGAGI. Trimming left V 2 bases short and J 10 bases short, with 9 bases between. The DNA for the CDR3 is TGTGCCAGCAGTTACAGCGTTGGGGAGCAGTTCTTC. As protein: CASSYSVGEQFF.

The rearrangement joins TRBV7-2 to TRBJ2-5; the D gene is possibly TRBD2 (6 bases). With 2 bases removed from V and 1 base from J, the gap between germline ends came to 8 bases. Germline-derived CDR1 and CDR2 are SGHTA and FQGNSA. This CDR3 spans 14 amino acids. CDR3 in DNA: TGTGCCAGCAGCTTATTCGGGGGCCAAGAGACCCAGTACTTC. It yields the protein CASSLFGGQETQYF.

In this sample, this clone turned up once. The chain has TRBV5-1 and TRBJ2-1, with 13 bases matching TRBD2. The length of the CDR3 is 16 residues. V trimming: 0 bases; J trimming: 9 bases; junction bases outside the gene matches: 6. Germline assignment: CDR1 SGHRS and CDR2 YFSETQ. CDR3 nucleotides: TGCGCCAGCAGCTTGGACGGACTAGCGGGAGCGGGTGAGCAGTTCTTC. Encoded protein: CASSLDGLAGAGEQFF.

V is TRBV15 and J is TRBJ1-2; no clear D. The CDR3 covers 15 residues. The ends were cut back, 0 bases at V and 2 bases at J, with 10 bases in the middle. Germline-derived CDR1 and CDR2 are LNHNV and YYDKDF (reference sequence). The CDR3 protein is CATSRDSRANYGYTF. The CDR3 DNA sequence: TGTGCCACCAGCAGAGATTCCCGAGCCAACTATGGCTACACCTTC.

This chain links TRBV7-9 with TRBJ2-2; D is possibly TRBD1 (6 bases). Germline V gene data show CDR1 as SEHNR and CDR2 as FQNEAQ (reference sequence). The length of the CDR3 is 15 residues. Trimming left V 1 base short and J 5 bases short, with 11 bases between. The CDR3 DNA reads as TGTGCCAGCAGCTTAGTCACAGGGTCGACCGGGGAGCTGTTTTTT. This gives the protein CASSLVTGSTGELFF.

CDR3 sequence (DNA): TGCGCCAGCAGCTCGTCACAGGGTTTAGCCAAAAACATTCAGTACTTC. Translated: CASSSSQGLAKNIQYF. The chain couples TRBV5-1 to TRBJ2-4; TRBD1 might be the D (6 bases). The ends were cut back, 3 bases at V and 0 bases at J, with 13 bases in the middle. From germline, CDR1 is SGHRS and CDR2 YFSETQ. This CDR3 contains 16 residues. Together with reference TRBV5-1 and TRBJ2-4, the CDR3 gives the full variable domain: KAGVTQTPRYLIKTRGQQVTLSCSPISGHRSVSWYQQTPGQGLQFLFEYFSETQRNKGNFPGRFSGRQFSNSRSEMNVSTLELGDSALYLCASSSSQGLAKNIQYFGAGTRLSVL.

The V gene is TRBV9, the J gene TRBJ1-2, with 8 bases aligning to TRBD1. Germline CDR1 SGDLS, CDR2 YYNGEE. The V and J ends lost 4 bases and 4 bases, in that order; junction bases with no gene match: 24. The length of the CDR3 is 20 residues. The CDR3 reads CASSPDGSRGQVYPGYGYTF. The CDR3 region has the DNA TGTGCCAGCAGCCCCGACGGGAGTAGGGGACAGGTCTACCCGGGCTATGGCTACACCTTC.

The genes are TRBV5-1 and TRBJ1-1, with 7 bases that match TRBD1. Germline CDR1 and CDR2: SGHRS and YFSETQ. J was trimmed by 0 bases and V by 5 bases; bases with no gene match: 4. CDR3 length equals 14 residues. The CDR3 DNA reads as TGCGCCAGCAGGGCAGGGGGGCTGAACACTGAAGCTTTCTTT. Its translation is CASRAGGLNTEAFF. The whole variable domain, remainder taken from reference TRBV5-1 and TRBJ1-1, is KAGVTQTPRYLIKTRGQQVTLSCSPISGHRSVSWYQQTPGQGLQFLFEYFSETQRNKGNFPGRFSGRQFSNSRSEMNVSTLELGDSALYLCASRAGGLNTEAFFGQGTRLTVV.

The chain is built from TRBV5-4 and TRBJ1-1; maybe TRBD1 (5 bases). The CDR3 runs 14 residues. Germline CDR1 SGHNT, CDR2 YYREEE (reference sequence). V dropped 4 bases and J dropped 4 bases, with 14 bases sitting between them. CDR3 in amino acids: CASSVIPGVTEAFF. In nucleotides, the CDR3 is TGTGCCAGCAGCGTGATTCCGGGGGTCACTGAAGCTTTCTTT.